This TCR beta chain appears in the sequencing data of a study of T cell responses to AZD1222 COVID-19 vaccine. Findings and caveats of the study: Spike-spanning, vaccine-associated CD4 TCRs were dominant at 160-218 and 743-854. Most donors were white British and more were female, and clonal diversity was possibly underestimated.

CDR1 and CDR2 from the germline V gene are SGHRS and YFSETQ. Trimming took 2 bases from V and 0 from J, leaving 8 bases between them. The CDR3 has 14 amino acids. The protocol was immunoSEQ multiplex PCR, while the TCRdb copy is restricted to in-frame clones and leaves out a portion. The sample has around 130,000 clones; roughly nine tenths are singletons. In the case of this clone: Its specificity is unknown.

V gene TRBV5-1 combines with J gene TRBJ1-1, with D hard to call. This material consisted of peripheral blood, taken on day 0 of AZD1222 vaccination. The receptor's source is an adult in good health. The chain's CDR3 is CASSFKGLNTEAFF. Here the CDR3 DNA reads TGCGCCAGCAGCTTCAAGGGCTTGAACACTGAAGCTTTCTTT. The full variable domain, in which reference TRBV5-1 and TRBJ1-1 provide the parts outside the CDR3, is KAGVTQTPRYLIKTRGQQVTLSCSPISGHRSVSWYQQTPGQGLQFLFEYFSETQRNKGNFPGRFSGRQFSNSRSEMNVSTLELGDSALYLCASSFKGLNTEAFFGQGTRLTVV.